Below are 9 T cell receptor beta chains sequenced from a single sample in a study of T cells in Graves' hyperthyroidism and ophthalmopathy. Amplification of TCR beta CDR3 regions used RNA as the template. A set of HTBI primers served as the primers for a first-round RT-PCR of the TCR CDR3. Via MiXCR, TCRdb re-called the multiplex PCR reads, giving one row per CDR3 protein. The sample contains about 690,000 distinct CDR3 sequences, 15% to 20% of which appear only once. Sequenced material: blood. These receptors were collected from a man aged 50-60 years with Graves' hyperthyroidism.

In this sample, this clonotype turned up many times. This chain uses TRBV11-2 with TRBJ2-7; 9 bases align to TRBD2. The CDR3 loop spans 15 amino acids. CDR1 SGHAT and CDR2 FQNNGV come from the germline V gene. Trimming cost V 8 bases and J 0 bases; bases outside gene matches: 8. The CDR3 loop reads CASGTSGSGSYEQYF. DNA of the CDR3: TGTGCCAGCGGCACTAGCGGGTCGGGCTCCTACGAGCAGTACTTC.

Comment on this clonotype: This may stem from a read error, because a much larger clone lies one nucleotide away. The genes are TRBV20-1 and TRBJ2-1; TRBD2 aligns across 8 bases. The CDR3 sequence is 15 residues long. CDR1 and CDR2 (germline): DFQATT, SNEGSKA (reference sequence). CDR3 nucleotides: TGCAGTGCCGAAATACTAGCGGACTCCTACAATGAGCAGCTCTTC. This sequence encodes CSAEILADSYNEQLF.

This clonotype came up many times. This rearrangement joins TRBV11-2 to TRBJ1-1; D is possibly TRBD1 (5 bases). With 0 bases removed from V and 6 bases from J, the gap between germline ends came to 23 bases. Germline CDR1 SGHAT, CDR2 FQNNGV. The CDR3 loop spans 18 amino acids. The CDR3 bases are TGTGCCAGCAGCTTAGATCTAGGGGTGGGTCGGCAGAGCGCTGAAGCTTTCTTT. It specifies CASSLDLGVGRQSAEAFF.

This clonotype has a single count. The chain joins TRBV5-6 to TRBJ2-6; 12 bases match TRBD2. From germline, CDR1 is SGHDT and CDR2 YYEEEE. V gave up 2 bases and J gave up 2 bases; unmatched junction bases: 11. The CDR3 is 20 amino acids. This CDR3 is CASSFYFRTSGITGANVLTF. The CDR3 nucleotides read TGTGCCAGCAGCTTTTATTTTCGGACTAGCGGGATAACTGGGGCCAACGTCCTGACTTTC.

The sample holds many counts of this clonotype. The chain joins TRBV12-3 or TRBV12-4 to TRBJ2-3, with no clear D. The CDR3 has 12 amino acids. Trimming removed 3 bases from V and 3 bases from J, with 4 bases in between. The DNA of the CDR3 is TGTGCCAGCAGTTTTCTGACAGATACGCAGTATTTT. Residues: CASSFLTDTQYF.

This clonotype came up many times. The gene calls are TRBV28 and TRBJ2-7; D is undetermined. Germline V lookup: CDR1 MDHEN, CDR2 SYDVKM. Deletions cut 2 bases from V and 6 bases from J, with 11 bases between. The CDR3 runs 13 residues. The CDR3 sequence is CASSLSQVGEQYF. In DNA form, the CDR3 reads TGTGCCAGCAGTTTAAGCCAGGTGGGCGAGCAGTACTTC. The whole variable domain, remainder taken from reference TRBV28 and TRBJ2-7, is DVKVTQSSRYLVKRTGEKVFLECVQDMDHENMFWYRQDPGLGLRLIYFSYDVKMKEKGDIPEGYSVSREKKERFSLILESASTNQTSMYLCASSLSQVGEQYFGPGTRLTVT.

This clonotype was counted many times. The rearrangement uses TRBV18 and TRBJ2-3; D ambiguous. CDR3 length equals 13 residues. V was shortened by 2 bases and J by 0 bases, with 3 bases between the two germline ends. The germline gives CDR1 KGHSH, CDR2 LQKENI. The CDR3 region has the DNA TGTGCCAGCTCACCAGTAAGCACAGATACGCAGTATTTT. It codes for CASSPVSTDTQYF.

The table lists this clonotype with many counts. The chain is built from TRBV6-1 and TRBJ1-1; 10 bases agree with TRBD1. V shed 7 bases and J 6 bases; nucleotides not matched to a gene: 8. The CDR3 has 14 residues. CDR1 and CDR2 from the germline V gene are MNHNS and SASEGT. CDR3 in DNA: TGTGCCAGCACCAGACAGGGGGCCAAGCCTGAAGCTTTCTTT. Protein: CASTRQGAKPEAFF.

The V and J genes are TRBV19 and TRBJ2-1; D remains ambiguous. CDR1 and CDR2 from the germline V gene are LNHDA and SQIVND (reference sequence). This CDR3 comprises 17 residues. Trimming shortened V by 3 bases and J by 2 bases, and 17 bases separated the two germline ends. In DNA form, the CDR3 reads TGTGCCAGTAGTATTTTCCACTCTTTCTTAACCTACAATGAGCAGTTCTTC. This sequence encodes CASSIFHSFLTYNEQFF.